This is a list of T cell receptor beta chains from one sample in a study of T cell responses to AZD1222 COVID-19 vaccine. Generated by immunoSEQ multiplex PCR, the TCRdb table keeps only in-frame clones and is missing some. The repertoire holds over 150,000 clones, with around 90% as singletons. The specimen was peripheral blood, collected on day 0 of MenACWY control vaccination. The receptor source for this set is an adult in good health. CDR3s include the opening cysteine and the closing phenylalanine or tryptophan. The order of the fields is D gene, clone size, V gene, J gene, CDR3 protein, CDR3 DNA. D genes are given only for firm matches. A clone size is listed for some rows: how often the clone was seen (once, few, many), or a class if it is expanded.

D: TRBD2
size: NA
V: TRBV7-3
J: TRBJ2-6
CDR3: CASSLRAGGRSGANVLTF
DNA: TGTGCCAGCAGCTTACGCGCGGGAGGCCGCTCTGGGGCCAACGTCCTGACTTTC

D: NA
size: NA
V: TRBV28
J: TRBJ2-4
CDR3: CASSLLFSGSGGLAKNIQYF
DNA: TGTGCCAGCAGTTTATTGTTTTCCGGATCGGGGGGCCTTGCTAAAAACATTCAGTACTTC

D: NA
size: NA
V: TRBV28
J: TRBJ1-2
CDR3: CASSLVSANYGYTF
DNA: TGTGCCAGCAGTTTGGTATCGGCTAACTATGGCTACACCTTC

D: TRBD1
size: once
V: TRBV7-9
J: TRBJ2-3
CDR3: CASSINQGATDTQYF
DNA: TGTGCCAGCAGCATAAATCAGGGGGCCACAGATACGCAGTATTTT

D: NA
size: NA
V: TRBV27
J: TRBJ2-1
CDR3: CASSLSGTEQFF
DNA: TGTGCCAGCAGCTTGTCCGGGACAGAGCAGTTCTTC

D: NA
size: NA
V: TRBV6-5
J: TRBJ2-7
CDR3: CASSYSVREHSYEQYF
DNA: TGTGCCAGCAGTTACTCAGTGAGGGAACACTCCTACGAGCAGTACTTC

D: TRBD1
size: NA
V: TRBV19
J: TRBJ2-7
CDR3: CASSSPDRTGSYEQYF
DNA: TGTGCCAGTAGTAGCCCGGACAGGACGGGCTCCTACGAGCAGTACTTC

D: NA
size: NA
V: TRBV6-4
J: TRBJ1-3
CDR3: CASSNRVKGGNTIYF
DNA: TGTGCCAGCAGCAACAGGGTAAAAGGTGGAAACACCATATATTTT

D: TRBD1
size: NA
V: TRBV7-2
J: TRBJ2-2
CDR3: CASTQTGAANTGELFF
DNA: TGTGCCAGCACCCAGACAGGGGCTGCGAACACCGGGGAGCTGTTTTTT

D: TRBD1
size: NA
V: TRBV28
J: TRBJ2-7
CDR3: CASSFGGTGGSSYEQYF
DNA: TGTGCCAGCAGTTTTGGGGGGACAGGGGGGTCCTCCTACGAGCAGTACTTC

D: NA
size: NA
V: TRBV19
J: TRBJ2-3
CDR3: CASSIRQGAGDTQYF
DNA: TGTGCCAGTAGCATTCGCCAGGGAGCGGGAGATACGCAGTATTTT

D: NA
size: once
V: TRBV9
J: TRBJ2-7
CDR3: CASSPGGGEQYF
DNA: TGTGCCAGCAGCCCAGGAGGGGGGGAGCAGTACTTC

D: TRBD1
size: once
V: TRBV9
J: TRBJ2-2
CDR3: CASSHRRQGAYTNTGELFF
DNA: TGTGCCAGCAGCCACCGCCGACAGGGGGCATATACGAACACCGGGGAGCTGTTTTTT

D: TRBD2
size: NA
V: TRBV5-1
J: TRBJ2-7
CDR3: CASRVTSGTYEQYF
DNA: TGCGCCAGCAGGGTAACTAGCGGAACCTACGAGCAGTACTTC

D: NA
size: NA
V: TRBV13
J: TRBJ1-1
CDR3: CASSLARRLNTEAFF
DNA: TGTGCCAGCAGCTTAGCCCGGCGGTTGAACACTGAAGCTTTCTTT

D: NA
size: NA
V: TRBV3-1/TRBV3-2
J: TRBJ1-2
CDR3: CASSQDHQGYYGYTF
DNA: TGTGCCAGCAGCCAAGATCACCAGGGATACTATGGCTACACCTTC

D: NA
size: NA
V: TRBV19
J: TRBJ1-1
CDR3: CASRDPRETWENTEAFF
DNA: TGTGCCAGTAGGGACCCTCGTGAAACTTGGGAGAACACTGAAGCTTTCTTT

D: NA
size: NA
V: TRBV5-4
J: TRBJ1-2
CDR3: CASSFFGPQGYTF
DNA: TGTGCCAGCAGCTTTTTTGGGCCCCAGGGCTACACCTTC

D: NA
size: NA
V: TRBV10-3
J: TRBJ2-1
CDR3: CAISESGLRAINEQFF
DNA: TGTGCCATCAGTGAGTCGGGTCTCAGGGCTATTAATGAGCAGTTCTTC

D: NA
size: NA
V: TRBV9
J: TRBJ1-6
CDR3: CASSVGGSSYNSPLHF
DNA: TGTGCCAGCAGCGTAGGTGGGAGCTCCTATAATTCACCCCTCCACTTT

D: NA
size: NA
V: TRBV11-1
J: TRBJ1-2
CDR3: CASSPARDYGYTF
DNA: TGTGCCAGCAGCCCGGCCCGGGACTATGGCTACACCTTC

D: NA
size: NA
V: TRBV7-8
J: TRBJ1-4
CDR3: CASSLAGTPEKLFF
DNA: TGTGCCAGCAGCTTAGCCGGGACTCCCGAAAAACTGTTTTTT

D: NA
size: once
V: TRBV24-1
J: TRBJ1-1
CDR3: CATRKGPNTEAFF
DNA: TGTGCCACCAGGAAGGGGCCGAACACTGAAGCTTTCTTT

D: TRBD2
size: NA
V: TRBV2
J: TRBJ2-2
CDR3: CASSLWGLATNTGELFF
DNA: TGTGCCAGCAGCCTATGGGGACTAGCGACCAACACCGGGGAGCTGTTTTTT

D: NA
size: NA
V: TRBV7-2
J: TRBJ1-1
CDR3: CASSLSNGRTEAFF
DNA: TGTGCCAGCAGCTTATCAAATGGGCGCACTGAAGCTTTCTTT

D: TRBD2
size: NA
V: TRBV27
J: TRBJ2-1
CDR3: CASSSGTSGRNEQFF
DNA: TGTGCCAGCAGTTCCGGGACTAGCGGGAGGAATGAGCAGTTCTTC

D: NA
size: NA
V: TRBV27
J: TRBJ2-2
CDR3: CASSDGLYTGELFF
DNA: TGTGCCAGCAGTGATGGACTTTACACCGGGGAGCTGTTTTTT

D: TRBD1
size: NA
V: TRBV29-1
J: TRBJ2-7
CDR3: CSAVTGAHYEQYF
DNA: TGCAGCGCCGTGACAGGGGCACACTACGAGCAGTACTTC

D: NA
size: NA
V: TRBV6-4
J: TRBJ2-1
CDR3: CASSDLNNEQFF
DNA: TGTGCCAGCAGTGACTTAAACAATGAGCAGTTCTTC

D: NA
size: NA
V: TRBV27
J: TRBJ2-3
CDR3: CASRPLDKERQYF
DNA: TGTGCCAGCAGGCCGTTAGATAAAGAGAGGCAGTATTTT

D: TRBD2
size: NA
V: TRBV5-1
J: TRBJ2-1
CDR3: CASSFWTSGSPGQFF
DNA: TGCGCCAGCAGCTTCTGGACTAGCGGGAGTCCGGGCCAGTTCTTC

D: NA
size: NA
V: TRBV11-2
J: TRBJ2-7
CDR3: CASRERTYEQYF
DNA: TGTGCCAGCAGAGAGCGGACCTACGAGCAGTACTTC

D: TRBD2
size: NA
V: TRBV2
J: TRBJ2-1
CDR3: CASSEGASGSYNEQFF
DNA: TGTGCCAGCAGTGAAGGGGCTAGCGGGAGCTACAATGAGCAGTTCTTC

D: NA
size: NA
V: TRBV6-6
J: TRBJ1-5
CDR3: CASSYGRGSGQPQHF
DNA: TGTGCCAGCAGTTACGGCAGGGGATCTGGCCAGCCCCAGCATTTT

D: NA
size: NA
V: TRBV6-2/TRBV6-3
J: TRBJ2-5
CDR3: CASSYPGETQYF
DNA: TGTGCCAGCAGTTACCCGGGAGAGACCCAGTACTTC

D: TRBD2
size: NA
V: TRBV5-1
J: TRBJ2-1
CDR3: CASSPSGLGAGNEQFF
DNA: TGCGCCAGCAGCCCCTCTGGACTAGGGGCAGGGAATGAGCAGTTCTTC

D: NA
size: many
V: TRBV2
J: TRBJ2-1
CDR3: CASSEPPLVHEQFF
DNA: TGTGCCAGCAGTGAACCCCCTCTAGTTCATGAGCAGTTCTTC

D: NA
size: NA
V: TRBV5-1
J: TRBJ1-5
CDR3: CASSLDGRAEPQHF
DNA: TGCGCCAGCAGCTTGGACGGGAGAGCGGAGCCCCAGCATTTT

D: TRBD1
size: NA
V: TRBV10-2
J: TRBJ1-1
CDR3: CATLQGASTFF
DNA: TGCGCCACCCTCCAGGGGGCGAGTACTTTCTTT

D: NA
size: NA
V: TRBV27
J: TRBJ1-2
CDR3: CASRRTANYGYTF
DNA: TGTGCCAGCAGAAGAACAGCTAACTATGGCTACACCTTC

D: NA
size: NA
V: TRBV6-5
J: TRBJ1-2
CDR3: CASTTRAGPYGYTF
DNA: TGTGCCAGCACCACAAGGGCGGGTCCCTATGGCTACACCTTC

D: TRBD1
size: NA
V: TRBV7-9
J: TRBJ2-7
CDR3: CASSPDRDGDEQYF
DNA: TGTGCCAGCAGCCCCGACAGGGATGGGGACGAGCAGTACTTC

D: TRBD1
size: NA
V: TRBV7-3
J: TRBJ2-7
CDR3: CASSKGQIYEQYF
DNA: TGTGCCAGCAGCAAGGGACAGATCTACGAGCAGTACTTC

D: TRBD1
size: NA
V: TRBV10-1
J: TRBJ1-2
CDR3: CATRVGGCYGYTF
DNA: TGCGCCACCCGCGTAGGGGGCTGCTATGGCTACACCTTC

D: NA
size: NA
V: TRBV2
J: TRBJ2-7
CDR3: CASSVEHSYEQYF
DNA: TGTGCCAGCAGTGTTGAACACTCCTACGAGCAGTACTTC

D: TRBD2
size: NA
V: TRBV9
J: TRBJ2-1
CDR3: CASSVRWTSGDEQFF
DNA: TGTGCCAGCAGCGTCAGATGGACTAGTGGTGATGAGCAGTTCTTC

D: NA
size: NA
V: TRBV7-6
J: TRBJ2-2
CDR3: CASSPGDSVRELFF
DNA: TGTGCCAGCAGCCCGGGGGACAGCGTCCGGGAGCTGTTTTTT

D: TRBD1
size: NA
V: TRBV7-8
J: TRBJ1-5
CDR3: CASSLTGTVEHF
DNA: TGTGCCAGCAGCTTAACCGGGACAGTAGAGCATTTT

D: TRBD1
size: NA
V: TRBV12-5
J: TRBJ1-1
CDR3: CASGLGTGAAFF
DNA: TGTGCTAGTGGTTTGGGGACAGGGGCCGCTTTCTTT

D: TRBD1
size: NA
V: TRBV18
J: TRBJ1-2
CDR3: CASSPFNTGGENGYTF
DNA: TGTGCCAGCTCACCTTTCAATACAGGGGGCGAGAATGGCTACACCTTC

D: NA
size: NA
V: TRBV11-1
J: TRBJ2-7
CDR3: CASSSNRQVYEQYF
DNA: TGTGCCAGCAGCTCCAATCGACAGGTTTACGAGCAGTACTTC

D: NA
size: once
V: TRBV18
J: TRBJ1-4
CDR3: CASSFSLQTNEKLFF
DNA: TGTGCCAGCTCATTCAGCCTCCAGACTAATGAAAAACTGTTTTTT

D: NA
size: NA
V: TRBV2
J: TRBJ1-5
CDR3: CASSDTGPLPQHF
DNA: TGTGCCAGCAGTGATACAGGCCCTTTGCCCCAGCATTTT

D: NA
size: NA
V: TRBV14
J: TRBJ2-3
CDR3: CASSRSYKSTDTQYF
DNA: TGTGCCAGCAGCCGAAGCTACAAAAGCACAGATACGCAGTATTTT

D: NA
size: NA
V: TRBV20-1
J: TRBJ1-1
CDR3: CSATPGAFF
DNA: TGCAGTGCTACTCCAGGAGCTTTCTTT

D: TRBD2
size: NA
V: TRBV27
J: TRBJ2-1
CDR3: CASNPGLAGAYEQFF
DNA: TGTGCCAGCAACCCAGGACTAGCGGGAGCATATGAGCAGTTCTTC